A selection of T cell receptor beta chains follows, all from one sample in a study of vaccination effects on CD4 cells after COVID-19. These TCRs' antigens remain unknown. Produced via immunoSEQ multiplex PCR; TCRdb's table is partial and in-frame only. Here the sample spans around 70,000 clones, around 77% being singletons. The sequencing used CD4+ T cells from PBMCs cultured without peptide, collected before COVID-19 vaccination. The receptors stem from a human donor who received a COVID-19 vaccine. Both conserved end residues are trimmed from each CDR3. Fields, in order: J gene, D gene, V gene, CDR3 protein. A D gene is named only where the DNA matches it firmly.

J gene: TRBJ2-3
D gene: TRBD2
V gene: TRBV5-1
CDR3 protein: ASSWGTSGSTDTQY

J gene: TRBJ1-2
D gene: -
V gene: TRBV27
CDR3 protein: ATRGLDYGYT

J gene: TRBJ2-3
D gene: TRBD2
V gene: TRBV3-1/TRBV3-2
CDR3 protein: ASSQPLTGGSTDTQY

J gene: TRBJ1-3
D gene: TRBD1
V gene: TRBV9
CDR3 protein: ASSRQGSGNTIY

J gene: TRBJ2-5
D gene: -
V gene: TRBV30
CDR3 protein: AWSVPGTGETQY

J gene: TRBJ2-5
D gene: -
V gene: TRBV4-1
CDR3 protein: ASSQGNGVETQY

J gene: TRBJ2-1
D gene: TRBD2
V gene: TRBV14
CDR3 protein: ASSPLRGVSNEQF

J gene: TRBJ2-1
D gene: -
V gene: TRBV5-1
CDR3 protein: ASSFGGSRGNEQF

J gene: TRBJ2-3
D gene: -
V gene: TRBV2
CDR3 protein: ASSGWAATDTQY

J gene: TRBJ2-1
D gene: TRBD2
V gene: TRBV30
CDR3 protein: AWSVPSGGAPSEF

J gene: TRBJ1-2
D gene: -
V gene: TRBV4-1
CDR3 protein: ASSQAGSYGYT

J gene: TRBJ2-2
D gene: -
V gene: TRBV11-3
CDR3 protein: ASSLGGADTGELF

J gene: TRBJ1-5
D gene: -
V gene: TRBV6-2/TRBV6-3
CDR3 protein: ASTPRGQGRSQPQH

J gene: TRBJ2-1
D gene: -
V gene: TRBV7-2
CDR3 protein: ASSGRFGGLYNEQF

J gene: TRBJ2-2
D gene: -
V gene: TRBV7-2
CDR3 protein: ASSAAGRVTGELF

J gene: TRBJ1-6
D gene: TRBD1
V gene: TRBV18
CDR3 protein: ASSLPDREYSPLH

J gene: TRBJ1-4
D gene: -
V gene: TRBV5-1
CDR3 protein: ASSLGAANEKLF

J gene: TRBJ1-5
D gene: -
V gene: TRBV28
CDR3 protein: ASSALLAQH

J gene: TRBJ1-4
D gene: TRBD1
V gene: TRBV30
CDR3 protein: AWGTGSNEKLF

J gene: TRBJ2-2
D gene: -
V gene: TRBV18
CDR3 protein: ASLTSGTRNTGELF

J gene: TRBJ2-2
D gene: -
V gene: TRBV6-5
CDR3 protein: ASSSGTRKTGELF

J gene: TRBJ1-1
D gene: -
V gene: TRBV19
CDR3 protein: ASSKGHLNTEAF